The 25 T cell receptor beta chains given below trace back to one sample, sequenced in a study of T cell responses to AZD1222 COVID-19 vaccine (dated by TCRdb to the early 2020s). The sample's time point label, decoded: baseline before first vaccination. The library came from the immunoSEQ multiplex PCR assay. In its TCRdb copy, this immuneACCESS table keeps in-frame sequences only and misses some clones. Where compared with another copy, unresolved V genes explain less than half of these, and the others have no known cause. The sample table contains about 140,000 clones; only one count was recorded for about 89% of them. The top ten clones comprise approximately 4.5% of the sample. Source: peripheral blood, taken on day 0 of AZD1222 vaccination. These receptors all stem from an adult in good health.

The chain carries TRBV10-2 and TRBJ1-5, with 8 bases identical to TRBD1. CDR3 length equals 16 residues. V shed 4 bases, J shed 5 bases, and the junction held 10 bases outside the gene matches. CDR1 WSHSY and CDR2 SAAADI come from the germline V gene. The CDR3 sequence: CASSVQGVGGHQPQHF. In DNA, the CDR3 is TGCGCCAGCAGTGTACAGGGGGTCGGCGGGCATCAGCCCCAGCATTTT.

The CDR3 spells CASSPTPYEQYF. The DNA of the CDR3 is TGTGCCAGCAGCCCAACCCCCTACGAGCAGTACTTC. V usage is TRBV7-9 and J usage is TRBJ2-7, with unresolved D. Germline lookup yields CDR1 SEHNR and CDR2 FQNEAQ (reference sequence). There are 12 residues in the CDR3. V lost 5 bases, J lost 2 bases, and 7 bases lay in between.

The chain has TRBV3-1 (or the pseudogene TRBV3-2) and TRBJ2-5; the match to TRBD2 covers 11 bases. V shed 0 bases, J shed 2 bases, and the junction held 5 bases outside the gene matches. CDR1 is LGHDT and CDR2 is YNNKEL in the germline V gene (reference sequence). This CDR3 comprises 17 residues. The CDR3 coding sequence is TGTGCCAGCAGCCAAGACTCGGGACTAGCGGAACAAGAGACCCAGTACTTC. Translating it yields CASSQDSGLAEQETQYF.

The chain recombines TRBV4-2 with TRBJ1-5, with D hard to call. Germline V gene data show CDR1 as LGHNA and CDR2 as YNFKEQ. V dropped 0 bases and J dropped 6 bases, with 9 bases sitting between them. The CDR3 has 14 residues. CDR3 loop: CASSQDHSSQPQHF. The CDR3 nucleotides read TGTGCCAGCAGCCAAGATCATAGTAGTCAGCCCCAGCATTTT.

CDR3 coding DNA: TGTGCCAGCCGGGATTTGGGCTACGAGCAGTACTTC. It specifies CASRDLGYEQYF. The V and J genes are TRBV2 and TRBJ2-7; a possible D gene is TRBD2 (5 bases). The CDR3 totals 12 residues. Germline V gene data show CDR1 as SNHLY and CDR2 as FYNNEI. Trimming shortened V by 8 bases and J by 3 bases, and 11 bases separated the two germline ends.

The chain combines TRBV10-1 with TRBJ1-2; D remains ambiguous. Germline CDR1 is WNHNN and CDR2 is SYGVQD (reference sequence). V was trimmed by 4 bases and J by 1 base, leaving 16 bases between them. The CDR3 totals 16 residues. The CDR3 DNA reads as TGCGCCAGCAGTGCATCGCTCCGGGAAGATAACTATGGCTACACCTTC. It codes for CASSASLREDNYGYTF.

A single count supports this clone. The CDR3 region has the DNA TGTGCCAGCAGCCCACTTGGGGCGTCTTCCTACGAGCAGTACTTC. It specifies CASSPLGASSYEQYF. The chain links TRBV5-8 to TRBJ2-7; tentative D call: TRBD1 (5 bases). Germline CDR1 SGHTS, CDR2 YDEGEE. Trimming removed 4 bases at V and 1 base at J, with 15 bases between. The CDR3 length is 15 residues.

Note on this clone: At one of its ends the junction is not consistent with the germline gene, which may arise from a read error. V usage is TRBV7-8 and J usage is TRBJ1-5; 8 bases are a match to TRBD1. Germline assignment: CDR1 SGHVS and CDR2 FQNEAQ. The CDR3 runs to 14 residues. The CDR3 DNA reads as TGTGCCAGCAGCTCAAGACAGGGGCATCAGGCCCAGCATTTT. Residues: CASSSRQGHQAQHF.

The V gene is TRBV6-2 or TRBV6-3, the J gene TRBJ1-6, with 10 bases that match TRBD1. The V gene's germline CDR1 is MNHEY and CDR2 SVGEGT. The CDR3 has 15 residues. Germline trimming cut 5 bases from V and 11 bases from J; bases unmatched to any gene: 9. The CDR3 sequence is CASSGGQGRRTPLHF. The CDR3 bases are TGTGCCAGCAGTGGGGGACAGGGGAGGAGGACACCCCTCCACTTT.

This clone was seen just once. The genes are TRBV11-3 and TRBJ2-1; D might be TRBD1 (5 bases). Germline assignment: CDR1 SGHNT and CDR2 YENEEA. This CDR3 is built from 15 residues. V lost 4 bases to trimming and J lost 8 bases, with 18 bases between them. The CDR3 region has the DNA TGTGCCAGCAGCTCGGACACTTCGGAGCGCGATGAGCAGTTCTTC. This sequence encodes CASSSDTSERDEQFF.

V gene TRBV27 combines with J gene TRBJ2-1; 8 bases fit TRBD2. V lost 3 bases, J lost 4 bases, and 5 bases stayed unmatched. CDR3 size: 15 residues. Germline V lookup: CDR1 MNHEY, CDR2 SMNVEV (reference sequence). The CDR3 loop reads CASSFIAGRYNEQFF. The CDR3 DNA reads TGTGCCAGCAGTTTTATAGCGGGGCGTTACAATGAGCAGTTCTTC.

This sequence joins TRBV4-2 and TRBJ1-5; 7 bases match TRBD1. Germline lookup yields CDR1 LGHNA and CDR2 YNFKEQ. The V segment lost 2 bases and the J segment 0 bases; nucleotides outside the gene matches: 7. The CDR3 runs to 17 residues. This chain's CDR3 is CASSQYDREDSNQPQHF. CDR3 nucleotide sequence: TGTGCCAGCAGCCAATATGACAGGGAAGATAGCAATCAGCCCCAGCATTTT.

The genes are TRBV9 and TRBJ2-7, with 7 bases aligning to TRBD2. The J segment lost 3 bases and the V segment lost 3 bases, leaving 6 bases of the junction unmatched. The CDR3 length is 14 residues. Germline-derived CDR1 and CDR2 are SGDLS and YYNGEE. The CDR3 DNA reads as TGTGCCAGCAGCGGTAGCGGACTAGACTACGAGCAGTACTTC. As protein: CASSGSGLDYEQYF.

The genes are TRBV6-5 and TRBJ1-2; D may be TRBD1 (5 bases). CDR3 length equals 14 residues. Trimming shortened V by 4 bases and J by 8 bases, and 17 bases separated the two germline ends. Germline lookup yields CDR1 MNHEY and CDR2 SVGAGI. The CDR3 is CASSSWDYKGGYTF. DNA for the CDR3: TGTGCCAGCAGTTCTTGGGACTACAAGGGGGGCTACACCTTC.

The genes are TRBV3-1 (or the pseudogene TRBV3-2) and TRBJ1-5; D not certain. The germline CDR1 and CDR2 sequences are LGHDT and YNNKEL (reference sequence). This CDR3 spans 17 amino acids. Trimming took 1 base from V and 0 from J, leaving 13 bases between them. Here the CDR3 DNA reads TGTGCCAGCAGCCAAGGTGCCCCGGGATATAGCAATCAGCCCCAGCATTTT. As protein: CASSQGAPGYSNQPQHF.

The chain combines TRBV28 with TRBJ1-6; D remains ambiguous. Germline V gives CDR1 MDHEN, CDR2 SYDVKM. The CDR3 covers 12 residues. Deletions cut 2 bases from V and 12 bases from J, with 8 bases between. The CDR3 sequence: CASSLGPRPLHF. CDR3 DNA sequence: TGTGCCAGCAGTTTAGGACCAAGACCCCTCCACTTT.

The chain employs TRBV29-1 and TRBJ1-1, with a tentative D call TRBD1 (5 bases). Germline values: CDR1 SQVTM, CDR2 ANQGSEA. The CDR3 covers 12 residues. V lost 4 bases, J lost 1 base, and 7 bases lay in between. The CDR3 here is CSVVTGNTEAFF. CDR3 nucleotide sequence: TGCAGCGTTGTAACAGGGAACACTGAAGCTTTCTTT.

This chain links TRBV4-2 with TRBJ2-7; D is unresolved. Trimming cost V 4 bases and J 3 bases, with 13 bases left between them. Germline CDR1 reads LGHNA; CDR2 reads YNFKEQ. The CDR3 consists of 14 residues. CDR3 DNA: TGTGCCAGCAGCCGCCCCTTACGAATCTACGAGCAGTACTTC. Translated: CASSRPLRIYEQYF.

The chain uses TRBV28 and TRBJ1-5, with D perhaps matching TRBD1 (6 bases). CDR3 length equals 15 residues. The germline V gene has CDR1 MDHEN and CDR2 SYDVKM. The germline V and J ends were trimmed by 3 bases and 1 base, with 10 bases remaining between them. The CDR3 sequence is CASSFGGPSNQPQHF. CDR3 nucleotides: TGTGCCAGCAGTTTTGGGGGGCCCAGCAATCAGCCCCAGCATTTT.

This chain links TRBV6-1 with TRBJ1-2, with D uncertain. V dropped 2 bases and J dropped 5 bases, with 27 bases sitting between them. Germline V gene data show CDR1 as MNHNS and CDR2 as SASEGT. The CDR3 extends over 19 amino acids. The CDR3 loop reads CASSEPSVPSQRARYGYTF. The CDR3 bases are TGTGCCAGCAGTGAACCCTCCGTTCCATCACAGCGGGCACGGTATGGCTACACCTTC.

This sequence joins TRBV30 and TRBJ1-1; D is uncertain. CDR1 and CDR2 (germline): GTSNPN, SVGIG (reference sequence). The CDR3 runs 21 residues. V lost 2 bases and J lost 0, with 31 bases in between. The CDR3 nucleotides read TGTGCCTGGAGTCCGGGTCCGCCAACGAGGCCGGGCCAGGCTTTGAACACTGAAGCTTTCTTT. Amino acid sequence: CAWSPGPPTRPGQALNTEAFF.

The chain uses TRBV7-9 and TRBJ2-1, with TRBD2 matching over 11 bases. This CDR3 has 16 residues. Per germline, CDR1 SEHNR and CDR2 FQNEAQ (reference sequence). The J segment lost 8 bases and the V segment lost 1 base, leaving 7 bases of the junction unmatched. The CDR3 here is CASSLGTSGRRYEQFF. CDR3 nucleotides: TGTGCCAGCAGCTTAGGAACTAGCGGGAGAAGGTATGAGCAGTTCTTC.

The genes are TRBV30 and TRBJ1-1; 8 positions match TRBD1. CDR1 and CDR2 from the germline V gene are GTSNPN and SVGIG (reference sequence). With V trimmed by 5 bases and J by 2 bases, 4 bases remained unmatched. This CDR3 comprises 13 residues. The CDR3 region has the DNA TGTGCCTGGTGGACAGGGTTTAACACTGAAGCTTTCTTT. As protein: CAWWTGFNTEAFF.

This chain joins TRBV6-5 and TRBJ2-1, with 7 bases lining up with TRBD2. The junction had 6 bases not matched to a gene; V was cut back by 7 bases and J by 0 bases. The CDR3 is made up of 15 amino acids. CDR1 and CDR2 from the germline V gene are MNHEY and SVGAGI. The CDR3 DNA reads as TGTGCCAGCACTAGTAGCGGGTTCTCCTACAATGAGCAGTTCTTC. This gives the protein CASTSSGFSYNEQFF.

The genes are TRBV9 and TRBJ2-7; tentatively, D is TRBD1 (6 bases). This CDR3 is 12 amino acids long. With 1 base removed from V and 6 bases from J, the gap between germline ends came to 8 bases. From germline, CDR1 is SGDLS and CDR2 YYNGEE. The CDR3 DNA follows: TGTGCCAGCAGCGTAACAGGGTCCGAGCAGTACTTC. Translation: CASSVTGSEQYF.